This T cell receptor beta chain was retrieved from a study of cytomegalovirus exposure and HLA in healthy donors. Study findings and constraints: At a 0.05 false discovery rate, a later analysis found over 15,000 TCR beta sequences to be associated with HLA alleles. TCR beta chains numbering more than 150 were designated cytomegalovirus-associated. For TCR beta chains, V- and J-gene trimming was later linked to a missense DCLRE1C variant.

The V gene end was trimmed by 5 bases and the J gene end by 0 bases; junction bases not matched to a gene: 13. The CDR3 covers 19 residues. The germline V gene encodes CDR1 MGHRA and CDR2 YSYEKL. PCR amplification relied on 60 Vbeta primers (plus 13 Jbeta primers). Authors' analysis steps: Later, an analysis found approximately 80 million unique TCR beta chains, and 8.5 million to 14 million of these were shared. Libraries were prepared by immunoSEQ multiplex PCR; TCRdb keeps only in-frame clonotypes and omits some of them. That table furnishes V, J and clone size, whereas the DNA furnished D and trimming. The sample records some 80,000 clones, around 79% being singletons. Note on this clone: Its antigen remains unidentified.

The receptor's source is a man aged 18 to 30 in good health and CMV-seropositive. Sequencing input: PBMCs. This chain uses TRBV4-1 with TRBJ2-1, with 10 bases lining up with TRBD2. CDR3 bases: TGCGCCAGCAGCACAAGGGGGACTAGCGCCCAGAGCTCCTACAATGAGCAGTTCTTC. It codes for CASSTRGTSAQSSYNEQFF.